The T cell receptor (beta chain) under discussion was sequenced for a study of T cell responses to AZD1222 COVID-19 vaccine. Germline CDR1 MNHEY, CDR2 SVGEGT. CDR3 length: 13 amino acids. Trimming shortened V by 0 bases and J by 4 bases, and 6 bases separated the two germline ends. Only in-frame clones appear in the TCRdb table, and some are missing; sequencing was by immunoSEQ multiplex PCR. The sample has about 100,000 clones, 80% to 95% seen once. The TCR originated in an adult in good health. The chain joins TRBV6-2 or TRBV6-3 to TRBJ1-2; no reliable D call. The specimen was peripheral blood, collected on day 0 of AZD1222 vaccination. CDR3 nucleotides: TGTGCCAGCAGTTACTCTACCCCCTATGGCTACACCTTC. Residues: CASSYSTPYGYTF.